The clone carrying this T cell receptor beta chain turned up a few times. The antigen is not known. The data were obtained in a study of response to subunit inactivated influenza vaccine. Points from the study as a whole: Only a handful of new T cells, the authors suggested, are recruited with each seasonal influenza vaccination.

The germline CDR1 and CDR2 sequences are SQVTM and ANQGSEA. Losses at the gene ends were 4 bases for V and 3 bases for J; bases not matched to a gene: 16. The CDR3 consists of 17 residues. TCRdb itself ran the RT-PCR reads through MiXCR, one entry per CDR3 protein. Here the sample spans about 480,000 distinct CDR3 sequences, 13% being singletons. This clonotype was sampled from a man aged 50 to 60 who received an inactivated influenza vaccine. The rearrangement uses TRBV29-1 and TRBJ2-7; 9 nucleotides agree with TRBD1. The sample in question was PBMCs from blood, obtained about 40 days after vaccination. CDR3 protein: CSVALLTGTGLHYEQYF. CDR3 in DNA: TGCAGCGTTGCCCTCTTAACCGGGACAGGGTTACACTACGAGCAGTACTTC.